This record looks at one T cell receptor (beta chain) sequence and its context. Its cognate antigen is unknown. It was the roughly 110-subject validation cohort, separate from the approximately 690-subject first cohort, to which the donors belonged. This sample was included in a study of cytomegalovirus exposure and HLA in healthy donors. Regarding the study as a whole: Investigators reported about 160 TCR beta chains as tied to cytomegalovirus.

The CDR3 is 14 amino acids. After removal of 5 bases from V and 6 bases from J, the junction contained 7 bases not matched to a gene. In germline, CDR1 is PRHDT, CDR2 FYEKMQ (reference sequence). Only in-frame clones appear in the TCRdb table, and some are missing; sequencing was by immunoSEQ multiplex PCR. Among around 160,000 clones listed, over 80% were seen once. The chain is built from TRBV13 and TRBJ1-2; 9 nucleotides align to TRBD1. Specimen: PBMCs. This receptor was obtained from a man aged 25 to 45 in good health and CMV-seropositive. CDR3 nucleotides: TGTGCCAGCAGCCACCCGGGACAGGGCGATGGCTACACCTTC. This codes for CASSHPGQGDGYTF.